This paragraph covers one TCR gamma chain sequence. Other DNA sequences in the same sample also yield this CDR3. Germline CDR1 and CDR2: GITISATS and ISYDGTV (reference sequence). This CDR3 is 17 amino acids long. Unmatched junction bases numbered 3, after V lost 0 bases and J lost 4 bases. These data are taken from a study of gamma-delta chains in newborns, infants, children. As for the study in general: Innate gammadelta T cells reportedly expand polyclonally right after birth, driven by microbial exposure, per the title.

TCRdb reran clone calling via CATT on the reads. This table holds about a thousand gamma-chain clones, around 44% found once. This clonotype originated in a child who was a newborn, infant or young child, either healthy, febrile or measles-vaccinated (not recorded which). The chain has TRGV9 and TRGJP. TCRdb leaves out the J gene; it was filled in here by matching the DNA to germline. Material: blood. CDR3 loop: CALWEVPQELGKKIKVF. The CDR3 region has the DNA TGTGCCTTGTGGGAGGTGCCCCAAGAGTTGGGCAAAAAAATCAAGGTATTT.